A selection of T cell receptor beta chains follows, all from one sample in a study of identical twins. One entry per CDR3 protein results from TCRdb running MiXCR on the 5' RACE reads. The data show hundreds of thousands of distinct CDR3 sequences, about 18% seen once. The same data also contributed to another study, on T cells expressing NK-cell markers.

Sequencing was done on a sample of PBMCs. These receptors were obtained from a woman aged 18-29 years in good health. Each CDR3 is given with its conserved first and last residue. The order of the fields is D gene, V gene, J gene, clone size, CDR3 protein, CDR3 DNA. D genes are given only for firm matches. Only some rows state a clone size, as once, few, many or a class for expanded clones.

D gene: .; V gene: TRBV5-5; J gene: TRBJ1-2; clone size: .; CDR3 protein: CASSLGAARYGYTF; CDR3 DNA: TGTGCCAGCAGCTTGGGTGCGGCTCGCTATGGCTACACCTTC
D gene: .; V gene: TRBV7-2; J gene: TRBJ1-2; clone size: few; CDR3 protein: CASSKQTGYGYTF; CDR3 DNA: TGTGCCAGCAGCAAACAAACGGGGTATGGCTACACCTTC
D gene: .; V gene: TRBV10-3; J gene: TRBJ2-7; clone size: .; CDR3 protein: CAISGAGSYEQYF; CDR3 DNA: TGTGCCATCAGTGGAGCGGGCTCCTACGAGCAGTACTTC
D gene: .; V gene: TRBV12-3/TRBV12-4; J gene: TRBJ2-7; clone size: few; CDR3 protein: CASSNSGVRTYEQYF; CDR3 DNA: TGTGCCAGCAGTAACTCAGGGGTCAGGACCTACGAGCAGTACTTC
D gene: .; V gene: TRBV29-1; J gene: TRBJ1-2; clone size: many; CDR3 protein: CSVDFRQNYGYTF; CDR3 DNA: TGCAGCGTTGATTTCCGGCAGAACTATGGCTACACCTTC
D gene: .; V gene: TRBV4-2; J gene: TRBJ1-2; clone size: few; CDR3 protein: CASSSGLLQIGYTF; CDR3 DNA: TGTGCCAGCAGTTCGGGACTTCTACAAATTGGCTACACCTTC
D gene: .; V gene: TRBV27; J gene: TRBJ1-2; clone size: few; CDR3 protein: CASSPRVGIYGYTF; CDR3 DNA: TGTGCCAGCAGTCCCCGAGTTGGGATTTATGGCTACACCTTC
D gene: TRBD1; V gene: TRBV27; J gene: TRBJ1-2; clone size: few; CDR3 protein: CASSPTGQVRRGYGYTF; CDR3 DNA: TGTGCCAGCAGTCCGACCGGACAGGTACGCCGCGGGTATGGCTACACCTTC
D gene: .; V gene: TRBV7-3; J gene: TRBJ2-1; clone size: once; CDR3 protein: CASSPLVGGPYNEQFF; CDR3 DNA: TGTGCCAGCAGCCCCCTGGTGGGGGGGCCCTACAATGAGCAGTTCTTC
D gene: .; V gene: TRBV11-3; J gene: TRBJ2-3; clone size: .; CDR3 protein: CASSSLSSGLTDTQYF; CDR3 DNA: TGTGCCAGCAGCTCCCTTTCCAGCGGGCTCACAGATACGCAGTATTTT
D gene: .; V gene: TRBV5-1; J gene: TRBJ2-5; clone size: .; CDR3 protein: CASSLVGGALKETQYF; CDR3 DNA: TGCGCCAGCAGCTTGGTAGGGGGGGCCTTGAAAGAGACCCAGTACTTC
D gene: TRBD1; V gene: TRBV5-5; J gene: TRBJ1-3; clone size: few; CDR3 protein: CASSAGGISGNTIYF; CDR3 DNA: TGTGCCAGCAGCGCAGGGGGAATCTCTGGAAACACCATATATTTT
D gene: .; V gene: TRBV9; J gene: TRBJ2-5; clone size: .; CDR3 protein: CASSPMEGAETQYF; CDR3 DNA: TGTGCCAGCAGCCCCATGGAAGGGGCGGAGACCCAGTACTTC
D gene: .; V gene: TRBV18; J gene: TRBJ1-6; clone size: .; CDR3 protein: CASSPAGHNSPLHF; CDR3 DNA: TGTGCCAGCTCCCCCGCGGGCCATAATTCACCCCTCCACTTT
D gene: TRBD2; V gene: TRBV5-5; J gene: TRBJ2-5; clone size: .; CDR3 protein: CASSLGLAVETQYF; CDR3 DNA: TGTGCCAGCAGCTTGGGCCTAGCGGTAGAGACCCAGTACTTC
D gene: TRBD2; V gene: TRBV20-1; J gene: TRBJ2-7; clone size: once; CDR3 protein: CSAGGVSEQYF; CDR3 DNA: TGCAGTGCTGGGGGGGTAAGCGAGCAGTACTTC
D gene: TRBD2; V gene: TRBV10-3; J gene: TRBJ2-5; clone size: once; CDR3 protein: CAISERVAGGPMETQYF; CDR3 DNA: TGTGCCATCAGTGAGAGAGTAGCGGGGGGGCCCATGGAGACCCAGTACTTC
D gene: .; V gene: TRBV6-2/TRBV6-3; J gene: TRBJ2-7; clone size: few; CDR3 protein: CASSSLLVGQRYEQYF; CDR3 DNA: TGTGCCAGCAGTTCCCTTCTTGTGGGACAACGCTACGAGCAGTACTTC
D gene: .; V gene: TRBV20-1; J gene: TRBJ2-6; clone size: few; CDR3 protein: CSAQEWGAGANVLTF; CDR3 DNA: TGCAGTGCGCAAGAGTGGGGTGCTGGGGCCAACGTCCTGACTTTC
D gene: .; V gene: TRBV7-2; J gene: TRBJ1-5; clone size: few; CDR3 protein: CASSLILGDQPQHF; CDR3 DNA: TGTGCCAGCAGCTTAATCCTAGGGGATCAGCCCCAGCATTTT
D gene: .; V gene: TRBV7-6; J gene: TRBJ1-1; clone size: few; CDR3 protein: CAIGSSENTEAFF; CDR3 DNA: TGTGCCATTGGGTCTTCCGAGAACACTGAAGCTTTCTTT
D gene: TRBD2; V gene: TRBV6-2/TRBV6-3; J gene: TRBJ2-7; clone size: .; CDR3 protein: CASSSGLAGGGCEQYF; CDR3 DNA: TGTGCCAGCAGTTCGGGACTAGCGGGAGGAGGCTGCGAGCAGTACTTC
D gene: .; V gene: TRBV15; J gene: TRBJ1-6; clone size: few; CDR3 protein: CATSRDQSWGSLHF; CDR3 DNA: TGTGCCACCAGCAGAGATCAAAGCTGGGGCTCCCTCCACTTT
D gene: TRBD2; V gene: TRBV12-3/TRBV12-4; J gene: TRBJ2-3; clone size: .; CDR3 protein: CASSFPSGGAGTQYF; CDR3 DNA: TGTGCCAGCAGTTTTCCTAGCGGGGGGGCCGGTACGCAGTATTTT
D gene: TRBD1; V gene: TRBV6-1; J gene: TRBJ2-7; clone size: .; CDR3 protein: CASSPRTGQDSYEQYF; CDR3 DNA: TGTGCCAGCAGCCCCAGGACGGGACAGGACTCCTACGAGCAGTACTTC
D gene: .; V gene: TRBV7-3; J gene: TRBJ2-1; clone size: once; CDR3 protein: CASSVPGLDNEQFF; CDR3 DNA: TGTGCCAGCAGCGTACCGGGCCTCGACAATGAGCAGTTCTTC
D gene: .; V gene: TRBV5-1; J gene: TRBJ2-7; clone size: few; CDR3 protein: CASSTATTYEQYF; CDR3 DNA: TGCGCCAGCAGCACGGCGACTACCTACGAGCAGTACTTC
D gene: TRBD2; V gene: TRBV5-1; J gene: TRBJ2-5; clone size: .; CDR3 protein: CASSSGLAGEQETQYF; CDR3 DNA: TGCGCCAGCAGCTCGGGACTAGCGGGGGAGCAAGAGACCCAGTACTTC
D gene: TRBD1; V gene: TRBV5-1; J gene: TRBJ2-3; clone size: .; CDR3 protein: CASSSSTGPHTDTQYF; CDR3 DNA: TGCGCCAGCAGCTCCTCGACAGGGCCCCACACAGATACGCAGTATTTT
D gene: TRBD1; V gene: TRBV7-9; J gene: TRBJ2-3; clone size: .; CDR3 protein: CASSSRTGTADTQYF; CDR3 DNA: TGTGCCAGCAGCTCTAGGACCGGGACAGCAGATACGCAGTATTTT
D gene: TRBD1; V gene: TRBV9; J gene: TRBJ2-7; clone size: few; CDR3 protein: CASSTTGYTYEQYF; CDR3 DNA: TGTGCCAGCAGCACGACAGGGTATACCTACGAGCAGTACTTC
D gene: .; V gene: TRBV20-1; J gene: TRBJ1-6; clone size: few; CDR3 protein: CSARAMNSPLHF; CDR3 DNA: TGCAGTGCTAGAGCTATGAATTCACCCCTCCACTTT
D gene: TRBD2; V gene: TRBV3-1; J gene: TRBJ2-7; clone size: few; CDR3 protein: CASSQEGTSYEQYF; CDR3 DNA: TGTGCCAGCAGCCAAGAGGGGACTAGCTACGAGCAGTACTTC
D gene: .; V gene: TRBV5-1; J gene: TRBJ2-3; clone size: few; CDR3 protein: CASSAGQRTDTQYF; CDR3 DNA: TGCGCCAGCAGCGCGGGACAGCGCACAGATACGCAGTATTTT
D gene: .; V gene: TRBV7-9; J gene: TRBJ2-1; clone size: few; CDR3 protein: CASSFSGQPGKEQFF; CDR3 DNA: TGTGCCAGCAGCTTTTCCGGCCAGCCAGGGAAAGAGCAGTTCTTC
D gene: .; V gene: TRBV3-1; J gene: TRBJ1-1; clone size: .; CDR3 protein: CASSHEQNTEAFF; CDR3 DNA: TGTGCCAGCAGCCACGAACAGAACACTGAAGCTTTCTTT
D gene: TRBD1; V gene: TRBV5-8; J gene: TRBJ1-6; clone size: .; CDR3 protein: CASSLEGQGAWSPLHF; CDR3 DNA: TGTGCCAGCAGCTTGGAAGGTCAGGGGGCCTGGTCACCCCTCCACTTT
D gene: .; V gene: TRBV5-6; J gene: TRBJ2-1; clone size: .; CDR3 protein: CASSLVGRVNEQFF; CDR3 DNA: TGTGCCAGCAGCTTGGTAGGCCGAGTCAATGAGCAGTTCTTC
D gene: TRBD1; V gene: TRBV7-9; J gene: TRBJ1-1; clone size: .; CDR3 protein: CASSQPGQVNTEAFF; CDR3 DNA: TGTGCCAGCAGCCAGCCGGGACAGGTGAACACTGAAGCTTTCTTT
D gene: TRBD1; V gene: TRBV6-2/TRBV6-3; J gene: TRBJ2-6; clone size: .; CDR3 protein: CASSYSRGRKPTSGANVLTF; CDR3 DNA: TGTGCCAGCAGTTACTCGAGGGGGCGAAAACCTACCTCTGGGGCCAACGTCCTGACTTTC
D gene: .; V gene: TRBV9; J gene: TRBJ2-7; clone size: .; CDR3 protein: CASSAVEGVPSYEQYF; CDR3 DNA: TGTGCCAGCAGCGCGGTTGAGGGGGTCCCGTCCTACGAGCAGTACTTC
D gene: .; V gene: TRBV14; J gene: TRBJ2-1; clone size: few; CDR3 protein: CASSQDGSAVYYNEQFF; CDR3 DNA: TGTGCCAGCAGCCAAGATGGCTCCGCGGTATACTACAATGAGCAGTTCTTC
D gene: .; V gene: TRBV11-2; J gene: TRBJ1-3; clone size: few; CDR3 protein: CASSSGTHSGNTIYF; CDR3 DNA: TGTGCCAGCAGCTCCGGGACACACTCTGGAAACACCATATATTTT
D gene: .; V gene: TRBV7-6; J gene: TRBJ2-1; clone size: many; CDR3 protein: CASSLTEDHEQFF; CDR3 DNA: TGTGCCAGCAGCTTAACTGAAGACCATGAGCAGTTCTTC
D gene: .; V gene: TRBV3-1; J gene: TRBJ2-1; clone size: few; CDR3 protein: CASSQDLVNEQFF; CDR3 DNA: TGTGCCAGCAGCCAAGATCTAGTCAATGAGCAGTTCTTC
D gene: .; V gene: TRBV12-3/TRBV12-4; J gene: TRBJ1-1; clone size: .; CDR3 protein: CASSYGINTEAFF; CDR3 DNA: TGTGCCAGCAGTTACGGGATAAACACTGAAGCTTTCTTT